These 24 T cell receptor beta chains were sequenced from one sample in a study of blood T cell repertoires in COVID-19. Using immunoSEQ multiplex PCR, the repertoire was profiled, and TCRdb retains in-frame clones only, with some absent. The sample shows 150,000 to 200,000 clones, about 85% of them seen only once. The sample comprised peripheral blood. These receptors were obtained from a man aged 70-80 years with active or convalescent COVID-19.

This chain uses TRBV18 with TRBJ2-1; D remains ambiguous. The CDR3 has 15 residues. Trimming shortened V by 4 bases and J by 1 base, and 11 bases separated the two germline ends. Germline CDR1 and CDR2: KGHSH and LQKENI. In DNA form, the CDR3 reads TGTGCCAGCTCACTATCGACTGGGTCCTACAATGAGCAGTTCTTC. Its translation: CASSLSTGSYNEQFF. Supplemented by reference TRBV18 and TRBJ2-1, the full variable domain reads NAGVMQNPRHLVRRRGQEARLRCSPMKGHSHVYWYRQLPEEGLKFMVYLQKENIIDESGMPKERFSAEFPKEGPSILRIQQVVRGDSAAYFCASSLSTGSYNEQFFGPGTRLTVL.

In its sample, this clone was seen a few times. The chain couples TRBV2 to TRBJ2-5, with 8 bases fitting TRBD1. Germline V gene lookup returns CDR1 SNHLY and CDR2 FYNNEI. This CDR3 is built from 13 residues. V dropped 7 bases and J dropped 4; count of bases not matched to a gene: 5. This chain's CDR3 is CASTEGQGETQYF. CDR3 in DNA: TGTGCCAGCACCGAAGGACAGGGAGAGACCCAGTACTTC.

V gene TRBV6-5 combines with J gene TRBJ2-5; D might be TRBD1 (5 bases). Germline V gene sequence: CDR1 MNHEY, CDR2 SVGAGI. The germline V and J ends were trimmed by 5 bases and 4 bases, with 11 bases remaining between them. The CDR3 has 13 amino acids. This CDR3 reads CASSTSGIETQYF. In DNA form, the CDR3 reads TGTGCCAGCAGTACCTCAGGGATAGAGACCCAGTACTTC.

This chain uses TRBV3-1 (or the pseudogene TRBV3-2) with TRBJ2-1, with TRBD2 identical over 14 bases. The J segment lost 6 bases and the V segment lost 5 bases, leaving 3 bases of the junction unmatched. Germline V lookup: CDR1 LGHDT, CDR2 YNNKEL (reference sequence). The CDR3 extends over 15 amino acids. For the CDR3, the DNA is TGTGCCAGCAGCGCGACTAGCGGGGGGGGCAATGAGCAGTTCTTC. Its protein is CASSATSGGGNEQFF.

The chain employs TRBV3-1 (or the pseudogene TRBV3-2) and TRBJ2-5, with 11 bases fitting TRBD2. Germline trimming cut 2 bases from V and 6 bases from J; bases unmatched to any gene: 8. The CDR3 is 16 residues long. CDR1 and CDR2 from the germline V gene are LGHDT and YNNKEL (reference sequence). CDR3 nucleotides: TGTGCCAGCAGCCAATTAGCGGGAGGGCCGGTTAAGACCCAGTACTTC. This translates into CASSQLAGGPVKTQYF.

The chain joins TRBV11-2 to TRBJ1-2; no definite D call. Germline CDR1 reads SGHAT; CDR2 reads FQNNGV. V was clipped by 2 bases and J by 8 bases, with 9 bases between them. CDR3 length: 12 amino acids. The CDR3 here is CASSLRGRGYTF. The DNA for the CDR3 is TGTGCCAGCAGCTTAAGAGGGAGGGGCTACACCTTC.

This clone was detected a few times. This chain uses TRBV5-1 with TRBJ2-7; 8 bases are a match to TRBD1. This CDR3 is built from 21 residues. Germline CDR1 SGHRS, CDR2 YFSETQ. Losses at the gene ends were 4 bases for V and 0 bases for J; bases not matched to a gene: 24. The CDR3 coding sequence is TGCGCCAGCAGCACCCGGACAGGGTGGCCCACAGCTGGTGGGCTCTCCTACGAGCAGTACTTC. Encoded protein: CASSTRTGWPTAGGLSYEQYF.

On this clone: Other nucleotide sequences in the sample specify the same CDR3. For the CDR3, the DNA is TGTGCCAGCAGCTTAGTAGGTCAGGACTATGGCTACACCTTC. Protein sequence: CASSLVGQDYGYTF. V gene TRBV7-2 combines with J gene TRBJ1-2, with unresolved D. This CDR3 contains 14 residues. V dropped 1 base and J dropped 3 bases, with 9 bases sitting between them. Germline values: CDR1 SGHTA, CDR2 FQGNSA.

The V call is TRBV19, the J call TRBJ1-6; perhaps TRBD1 as D (5 bases). V lost 6 bases to trimming and J lost 0 bases, with 15 bases between them. This CDR3 is built from 17 residues. Germline V gives CDR1 LNHDA, CDR2 SQIVND (reference sequence). DNA of the CDR3: TGTGCCAGTAGGGGACTCGAGAAGAGCTCCTATAATTCACCCCTCCACTTT. Amino acids: CASRGLEKSSYNSPLHF. Drawing the rest from reference TRBV19 and TRBJ1-6, the complete variable domain is DGGITQSPKYLFRKEGQNVTLSCEQNLNHDAMYWYRQDPGQGLRLIYYSQIVNDFQKGDIAEGYSVSREKKESFPLTVTSAQKNPTAFYLCASRGLEKSSYNSPLHFGNGTRLTVT.

This clone came up once. The chain links TRBV27 to TRBJ2-5, with TRBD1 matching over 9 bases. Germline values: CDR1 MNHEY, CDR2 SMNVEV (reference sequence). The CDR3 covers 14 residues. V lost 8 bases and J lost 0; bases outside the gene matches: 4. The CDR3 region has the DNA TGTGCCAGCCGGGGACAGGGAAACCAAGAGACCCAGTACTTC. Encoded protein: CASRGQGNQETQYF.

This chain joins TRBV6-2 or TRBV6-3 and TRBJ1-1; a possible D gene is TRBD1 (6 bases). The V gene lost 5 bases and the J gene lost 1 base, with 20 bases spanning the gap. Germline loops: CDR1 MNHEY, CDR2 SVGEGT. CDR3 length: 17 residues. The CDR3 DNA sequence: TGTGCCAGCAGTGACGGGCCCAGGGGACGTAGGAACACTGAAGCTTTCTTT. This encodes CASSDGPRGRRNTEAFF.

This clone is a singleton in its sample. The V and J genes are TRBV24-1 and TRBJ2-1; 7 nucleotides agree with TRBD2. Germline-derived CDR1 and CDR2 are KGHDR and SFDVKD. V dropped 4 bases and J dropped 5; count of bases not matched to a gene: 10. The CDR3 runs 16 residues. CDR3 nucleotide sequence: TGTGCCACCAGTGACTGGAGCGGGACTCAAAACAATGAGCAGTTCTTC. Amino acids: CATSDWSGTQNNEQFF.

The rearrangement uses TRBV10-1 and TRBJ2-2; D remains unclear. Trimming removed 9 bases at V and 6 bases at J, with 14 bases between. Germline CDR1 reads WNHNN; CDR2 reads SYGVQD (reference sequence). This CDR3 is 13 amino acids long. CDR3 in DNA: TGCGCCAGTAGTCAGGATGTTCCCGGGGAGCTGTTTTTT. This gives the protein CASSQDVPGELFF.

CDR3 nucleotide sequence: TGTGCCAGCCAAAGACAGGGGGAAGACATTCAGTACTTC. Protein: CASQRQGEDIQYF. The chain recombines TRBV10-3 with TRBJ2-4, with 9 positions matching TRBD1. Unmatched junction bases numbered 9, after V lost 10 bases and J lost 8 bases. The CDR3 consists of 13 residues. CDR1 and CDR2 (germline): ENHRY, SYGVKD.

The chain is built from TRBV12-3 or TRBV12-4 and TRBJ2-1, with D perhaps TRBD2 (6 bases). The V gene lost 6 bases and the J gene lost 9 bases, with 15 bases spanning the gap. This CDR3 contains 13 residues. The CDR3 protein is CASRGDLTVEQFF. The CDR3 DNA is TGTGCCAGCAGGGGGGACTTGACGGTTGAGCAGTTCTTC.

V is TRBV9 and J is TRBJ2-1; possible D gene TRBD2, 5 bases. Germline V gives CDR1 SGDLS, CDR2 YYNGEE. Between the trimmed V and J ends, which lost 0 bases and 1 base, there was a span of 11 bases. The CDR3 totals 16 residues. The CDR3: CASSVGTGRSYNEQFF. The CDR3 DNA reads as TGTGCCAGCAGCGTAGGGACTGGGCGGTCCTACAATGAGCAGTTCTTC.

V is TRBV4-1 and J is TRBJ2-1; D call uncertain. Germline values: CDR1 MGHRA, CDR2 YSYEKL. The CDR3 loop spans 17 amino acids. Trimming cost V 1 base and J 7 bases, with 20 bases left between them. CDR3 loop: CASSQAAPTHFQNEQFF. In nucleotides, the CDR3 is TGCGCCAGCAGCCAAGCCGCCCCCACTCATTTCCAAAATGAGCAGTTCTTC.

The chain recombines TRBV7-8 with TRBJ2-2; D is ambiguous. The V end was cut by 6 bases, the J end by 3 bases, with 11 bases between. The CDR3 length is 14 residues. Germline V lookup: CDR1 SGHVS, CDR2 FQNEAQ. The chain's CDR3 is CASSLQTYTGELFF. CDR3 nucleotides: TGTGCCAGCAGTCTGCAGACTTACACCGGGGAGCTGTTTTTT.

In this sample, this clone turned up a few times. V usage is TRBV6-6 and J usage is TRBJ2-5, with 12 bases that match TRBD1. The CDR3 is 16 residues long. With 2 bases clipped from V and 5 bases from J, the junction kept 6 bases outside the gene matches. CDR1 is MNHNY and CDR2 is SVGAGI in the germline V gene (reference sequence). The CDR3: CASSYGTGGLGETQYF. The CDR3 nucleotides read TGTGCCAGCAGTTACGGGACAGGGGGCTTGGGGGAGACCCAGTACTTC.

The genes are TRBV7-2 and TRBJ1-2; D gene uncertain. The CDR3 runs 14 residues. V was pared by 1 base and J by 2 bases, with 8 bases between. Germline assignment: CDR1 SGHTA and CDR2 FQGNSA. CDR3: CASSLGAFNYGYTF. In nucleotides, the CDR3 is TGTGCCAGCAGCTTAGGGGCATTCAACTATGGCTACACCTTC.

The chain recombines TRBV7-2 with TRBJ2-1, with D tentatively TRBD2 (6 bases). The germline CDR1 and CDR2 sequences are SGHTA and FQGNSA. The V end was cut by 4 bases, the J end by 5 bases, with 18 bases between. The CDR3 loop spans 16 amino acids. The CDR3: CASSWSRRGIDNEQFF. The DNA for the CDR3 is TGTGCCAGCAGCTGGAGCCGACGGGGGATAGACAATGAGCAGTTCTTC.

This sequence joins TRBV30 and TRBJ2-1; no firm D call. Looked up from germline, CDR1 is GTSNPN and CDR2 is SVGIG (reference sequence). This CDR3 has 13 residues. Trimming removed 3 bases from V and 10 bases from J, with 16 bases in between. As DNA, the CDR3 is TGTGCCTGGAGCCCGTCCAATTTCGAGGAGCAGTTCTTC. Its protein product is CAWSPSNFEEQFF.

This rearrangement joins TRBV28 to TRBJ1-2, with D unresolved. The CDR3 loop spans 12 amino acids. Trimming pared 2 bases from V and 2 bases from J, leaving 3 bases between. Germline values: CDR1 MDHEN, CDR2 SYDVKM. The CDR3 region has the DNA TGTGCCAGCAGTTTACTCAACTATGGCTACACCTTC. Protein sequence: CASSLLNYGYTF.

This clone has just a few counts. Other DNA sequences in the sample encode the same CDR3. The chain couples TRBV11-2 to TRBJ2-5; 10 nucleotides agree with TRBD1. J gave up 5 bases and V 5 bases, and 5 bases lay outside the gene matches. CDR3 length: 14 residues. In germline, CDR1 is SGHAT, CDR2 FQNNGV. CDR3 in DNA: TGTGCCAGCAGCCCGACAGGGGGCCTGGAGACCCAGTACTTC. Its translation is CASSPTGGLETQYF.